Detailed here is one TCR beta chain. Other DNA sequences of this sample code for an identical CDR3. The method was immunoSEQ multiplex PCR; TCRdb's version includes in-frame clones alone and lacks a portion of them. The sample has 340,000 or so clones; around 82% are singletons. CDR1 and CDR2 (germline): SGHTA, FQGNSA. J was trimmed by 2 bases and V by 5 bases; bases with no gene match: 8. The CDR3 consists of 15 residues. These data belong to a study of blood T cell repertoires in COVID-19. Turning to the study itself: Samples came from the United States, Italy and Spain, spanning acute and convalescent COVID-19.

This TCR was recovered from a man aged 25-45 years with active or convalescent COVID-19. The chain carries TRBV7-2 and TRBJ2-7, with 8 nucleotides matching TRBD1. Material: peripheral blood. CDR3 in amino acids: CASSTGTGSAYEQYF. In DNA, the CDR3 is TGTGCCAGCAGCACCGGGACAGGCAGCGCCTACGAGCAGTACTTC.